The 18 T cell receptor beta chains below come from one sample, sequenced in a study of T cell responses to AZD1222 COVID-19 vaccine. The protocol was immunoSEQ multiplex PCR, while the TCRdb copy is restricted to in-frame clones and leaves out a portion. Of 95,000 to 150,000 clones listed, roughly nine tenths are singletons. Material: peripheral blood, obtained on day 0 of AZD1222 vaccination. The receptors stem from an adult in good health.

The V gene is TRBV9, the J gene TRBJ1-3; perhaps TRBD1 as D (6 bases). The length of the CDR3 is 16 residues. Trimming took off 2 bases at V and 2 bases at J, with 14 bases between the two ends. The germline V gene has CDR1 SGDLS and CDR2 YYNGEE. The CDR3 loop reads CASSVGGQLTGNTIYF. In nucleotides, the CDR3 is TGTGCCAGCAGCGTGGGAGGACAGCTAACTGGAAACACCATATATTTT.

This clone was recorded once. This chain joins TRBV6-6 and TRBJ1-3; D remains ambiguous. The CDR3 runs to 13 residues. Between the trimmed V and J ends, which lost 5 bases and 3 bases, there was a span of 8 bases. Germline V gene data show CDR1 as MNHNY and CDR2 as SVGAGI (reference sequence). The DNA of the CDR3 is TGTGCCAGCAGTGGATTTGGTGGAAACACCATATATTTT. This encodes CASSGFGGNTIYF.

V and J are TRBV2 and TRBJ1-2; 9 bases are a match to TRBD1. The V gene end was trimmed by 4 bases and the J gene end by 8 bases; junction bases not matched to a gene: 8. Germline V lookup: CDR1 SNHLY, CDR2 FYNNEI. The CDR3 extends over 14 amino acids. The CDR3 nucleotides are TGTGCCAGCAGTGTAAAGGGACAGGGAGGAGGCTACACCTTC. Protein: CASSVKGQGGGYTF.

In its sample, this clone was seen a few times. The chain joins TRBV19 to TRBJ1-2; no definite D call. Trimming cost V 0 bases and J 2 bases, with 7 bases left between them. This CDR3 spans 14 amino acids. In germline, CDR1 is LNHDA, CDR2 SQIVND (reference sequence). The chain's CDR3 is CASSIDIQNYGYTF. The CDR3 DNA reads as TGTGCCAGTAGTATAGACATTCAAAACTATGGCTACACCTTC.

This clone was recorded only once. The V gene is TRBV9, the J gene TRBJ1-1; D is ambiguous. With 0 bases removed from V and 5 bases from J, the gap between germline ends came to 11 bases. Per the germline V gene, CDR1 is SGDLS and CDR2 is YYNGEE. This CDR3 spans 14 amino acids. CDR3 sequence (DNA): TGTGCCAGCAGCGTAGGGGTAGGGCTTACTGAAGCTTTCTTT. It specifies CASSVGVGLTEAFF.

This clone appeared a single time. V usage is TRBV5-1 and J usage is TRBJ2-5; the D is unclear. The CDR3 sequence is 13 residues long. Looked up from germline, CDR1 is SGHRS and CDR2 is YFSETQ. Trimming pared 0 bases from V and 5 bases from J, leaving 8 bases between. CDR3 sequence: CASSLGGGETQYF. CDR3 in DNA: TGCGCCAGCAGCTTGGGGGGTGGTGAGACCCAGTACTTC.

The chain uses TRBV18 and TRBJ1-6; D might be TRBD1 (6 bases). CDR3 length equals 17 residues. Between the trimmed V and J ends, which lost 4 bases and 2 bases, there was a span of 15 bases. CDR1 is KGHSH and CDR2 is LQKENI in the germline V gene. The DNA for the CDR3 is TGTGCCAGCTCACAACCTACAGGGACGCCCTATAATTCACCCCTCCACTTT. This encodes CASSQPTGTPYNSPLHF.

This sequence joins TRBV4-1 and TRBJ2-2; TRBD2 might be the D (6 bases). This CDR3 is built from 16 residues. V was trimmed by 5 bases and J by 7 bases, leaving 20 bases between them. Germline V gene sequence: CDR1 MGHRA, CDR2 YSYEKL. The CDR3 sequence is CASSATPGGRVGELFF. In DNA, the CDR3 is TGCGCCAGCAGCGCCACTCCCGGGGGAAGGGTCGGGGAGCTGTTTTTT.

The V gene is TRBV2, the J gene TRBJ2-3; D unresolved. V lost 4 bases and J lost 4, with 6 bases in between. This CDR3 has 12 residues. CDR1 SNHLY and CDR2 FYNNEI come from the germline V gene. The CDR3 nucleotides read TGTGCCAGCAGTGCGAAGCCAGATACGCAGTATTTT. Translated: CASSAKPDTQYF.

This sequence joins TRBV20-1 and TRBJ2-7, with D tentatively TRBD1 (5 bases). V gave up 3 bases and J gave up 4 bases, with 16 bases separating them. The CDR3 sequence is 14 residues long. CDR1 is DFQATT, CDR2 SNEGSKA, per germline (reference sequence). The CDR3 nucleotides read TGCAGTGCTAGTTACTCCAGGGTGAATTACGAGCAGTACTTC. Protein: CSASYSRVNYEQYF.

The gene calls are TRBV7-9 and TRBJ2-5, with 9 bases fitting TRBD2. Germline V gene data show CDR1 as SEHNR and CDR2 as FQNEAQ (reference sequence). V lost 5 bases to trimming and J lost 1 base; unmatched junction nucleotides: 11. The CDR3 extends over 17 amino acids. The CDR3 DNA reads TGTGCCAGCAGCCAAGACTGGGGCGGGGGGGTCCAAGAGACCCAGTACTTC. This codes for CASSQDWGGGVQETQYF.

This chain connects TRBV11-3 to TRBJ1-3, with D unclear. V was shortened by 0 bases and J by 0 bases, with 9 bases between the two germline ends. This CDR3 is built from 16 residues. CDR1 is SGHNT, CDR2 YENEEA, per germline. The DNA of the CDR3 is TGTGCCAGCAGCTTAGACGCCGGTCGCTCTGGAAACACCATATATTTT. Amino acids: CASSLDAGRSGNTIYF.

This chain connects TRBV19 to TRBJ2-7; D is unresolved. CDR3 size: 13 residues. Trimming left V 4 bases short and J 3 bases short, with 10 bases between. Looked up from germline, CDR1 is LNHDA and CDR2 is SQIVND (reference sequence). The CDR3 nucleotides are TGTGCCAGTAGTACTGACTCAGGCTACGAGCAGTACTTC. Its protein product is CASSTDSGYEQYF.

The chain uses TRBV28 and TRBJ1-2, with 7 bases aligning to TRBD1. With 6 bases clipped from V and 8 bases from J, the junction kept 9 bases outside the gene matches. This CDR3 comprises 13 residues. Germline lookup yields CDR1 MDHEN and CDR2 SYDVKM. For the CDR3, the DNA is TGTGCCAGCAGCGGGACAGCACTACCGGGCTACACCTTC. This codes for CASSGTALPGYTF.

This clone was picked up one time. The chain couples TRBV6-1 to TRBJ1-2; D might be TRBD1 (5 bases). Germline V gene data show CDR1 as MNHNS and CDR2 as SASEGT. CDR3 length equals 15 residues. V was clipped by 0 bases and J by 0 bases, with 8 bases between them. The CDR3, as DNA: TGTGCCAGCAGTGAAGCGCCAGGGACTAACTATGGCTACACCTTC. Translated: CASSEAPGTNYGYTF.

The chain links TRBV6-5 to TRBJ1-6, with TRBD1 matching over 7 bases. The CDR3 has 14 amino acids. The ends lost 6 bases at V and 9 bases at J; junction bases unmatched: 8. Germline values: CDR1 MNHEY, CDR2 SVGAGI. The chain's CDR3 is CASSYDREGSPLHF. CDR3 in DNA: TGTGCCAGCAGCTACGACAGGGAGGGTTCACCCCTCCACTTT.

CDR3 in amino acids: CASSSPGQGANYGYTF. The DNA of the CDR3 is TGTGCCAGCAGCTCGCCGGGACAGGGGGCTAACTATGGCTACACCTTC. The gene calls are TRBV27 and TRBJ1-2, with 11 bases that match TRBD1. Losses at the gene ends were 6 bases for V and 0 bases for J; bases not matched to a gene: 6. This CDR3 has 16 residues. Germline V gene data show CDR1 as MNHEY and CDR2 as SMNVEV (reference sequence).

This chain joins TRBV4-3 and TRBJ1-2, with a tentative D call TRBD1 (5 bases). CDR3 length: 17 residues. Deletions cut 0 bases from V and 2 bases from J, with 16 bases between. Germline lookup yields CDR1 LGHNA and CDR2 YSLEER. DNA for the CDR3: TGCGCCAGCAGCCAAGATTGGAGGGTAGGGGAAAACTATGGCTACACCTTC. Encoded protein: CASSQDWRVGENYGYTF.